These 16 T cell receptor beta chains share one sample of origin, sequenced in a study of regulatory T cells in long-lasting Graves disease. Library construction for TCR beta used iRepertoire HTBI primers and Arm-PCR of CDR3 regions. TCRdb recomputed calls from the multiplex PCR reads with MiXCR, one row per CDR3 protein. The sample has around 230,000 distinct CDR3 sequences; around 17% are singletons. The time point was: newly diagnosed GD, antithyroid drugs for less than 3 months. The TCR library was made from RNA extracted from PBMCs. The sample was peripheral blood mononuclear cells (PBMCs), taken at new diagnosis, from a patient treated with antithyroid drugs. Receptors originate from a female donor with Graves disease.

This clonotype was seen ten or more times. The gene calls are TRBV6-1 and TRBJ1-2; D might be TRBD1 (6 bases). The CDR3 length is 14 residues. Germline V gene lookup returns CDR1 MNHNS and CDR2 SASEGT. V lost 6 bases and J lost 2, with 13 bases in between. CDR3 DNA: TGTGCCAGCAGCCGGTCGGACAGAAACTATGGCTACACCTTC. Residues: CASSRSDRNYGYTF.

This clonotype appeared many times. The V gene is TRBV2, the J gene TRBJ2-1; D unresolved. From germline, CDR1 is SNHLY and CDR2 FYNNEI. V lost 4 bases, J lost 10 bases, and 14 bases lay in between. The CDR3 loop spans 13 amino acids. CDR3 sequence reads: CASSGTGMYEQFF. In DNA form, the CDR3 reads TGTGCCAGCAGTGGAACGGGTATGTACGAGCAGTTCTTC.

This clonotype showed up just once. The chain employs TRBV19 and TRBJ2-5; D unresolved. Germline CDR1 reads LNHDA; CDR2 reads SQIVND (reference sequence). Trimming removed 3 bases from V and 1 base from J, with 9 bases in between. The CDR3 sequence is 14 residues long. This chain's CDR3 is CASSIGLLQETQYF. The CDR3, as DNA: TGTGCCAGTAGTATCGGTTTGCTCCAAGAGACCCAGTACTTC.

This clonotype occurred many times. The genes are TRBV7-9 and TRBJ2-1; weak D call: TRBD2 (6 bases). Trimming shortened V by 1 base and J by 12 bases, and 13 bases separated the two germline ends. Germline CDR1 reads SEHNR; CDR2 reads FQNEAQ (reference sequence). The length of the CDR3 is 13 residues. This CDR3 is CASSLELGRGQFF. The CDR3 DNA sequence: TGTGCCAGCAGCTTAGAACTCGGGCGGGGGCAGTTCTTC.

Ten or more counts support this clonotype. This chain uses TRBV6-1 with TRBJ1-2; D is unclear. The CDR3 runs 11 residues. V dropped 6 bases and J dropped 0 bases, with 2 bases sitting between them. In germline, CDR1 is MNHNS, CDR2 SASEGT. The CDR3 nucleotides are TGTGCCAGCAGGGCTAACTATGGCTACACCTTC. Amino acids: CASRANYGYTF.

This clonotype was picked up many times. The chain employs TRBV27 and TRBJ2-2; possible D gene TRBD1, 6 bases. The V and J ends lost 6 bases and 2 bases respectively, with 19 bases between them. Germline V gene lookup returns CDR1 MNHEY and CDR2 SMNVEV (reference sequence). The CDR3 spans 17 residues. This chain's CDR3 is CASSPTGRRANTGELFF. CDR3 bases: TGTGCCAGCAGCCCTACAGGGAGAAGGGCCAACACCGGGGAGCTGTTTTTT.

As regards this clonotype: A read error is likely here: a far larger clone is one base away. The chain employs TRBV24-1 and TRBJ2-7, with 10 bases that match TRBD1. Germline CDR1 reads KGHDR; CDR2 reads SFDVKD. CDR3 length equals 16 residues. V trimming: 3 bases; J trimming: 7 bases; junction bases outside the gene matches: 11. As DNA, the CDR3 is TGTGCCACCAGTGATGGACAGGGGGAGAGCGACAATGAGCAGTACTTC. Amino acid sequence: CATSDGQGESDNEQYF.

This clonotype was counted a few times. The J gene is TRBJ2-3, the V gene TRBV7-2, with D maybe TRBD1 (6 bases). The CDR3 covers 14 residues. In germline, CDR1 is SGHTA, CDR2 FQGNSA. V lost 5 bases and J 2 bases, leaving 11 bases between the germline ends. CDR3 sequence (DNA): TGTGCCAGCAGCCCGACAGGACACACAGATACGCAGTATTTT. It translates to CASSPTGHTDTQYF.

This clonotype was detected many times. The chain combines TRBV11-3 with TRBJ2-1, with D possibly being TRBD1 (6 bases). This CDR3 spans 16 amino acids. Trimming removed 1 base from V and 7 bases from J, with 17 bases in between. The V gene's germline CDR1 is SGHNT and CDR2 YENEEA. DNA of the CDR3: TGTGCCAGCAGCTTAGGAGGGGGAAAAGGGGGAAATGAGCAGTTCTTC. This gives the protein CASSLGGGKGGNEQFF.

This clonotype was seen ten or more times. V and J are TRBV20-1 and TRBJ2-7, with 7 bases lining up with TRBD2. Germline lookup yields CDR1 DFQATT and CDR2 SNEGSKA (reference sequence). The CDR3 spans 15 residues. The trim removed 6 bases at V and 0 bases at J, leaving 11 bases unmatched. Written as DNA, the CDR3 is TGCAGTGCCCATACGGGGGGAGCGCACTCCTACGAGCAGTACTTC. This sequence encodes CSAHTGGAHSYEQYF.

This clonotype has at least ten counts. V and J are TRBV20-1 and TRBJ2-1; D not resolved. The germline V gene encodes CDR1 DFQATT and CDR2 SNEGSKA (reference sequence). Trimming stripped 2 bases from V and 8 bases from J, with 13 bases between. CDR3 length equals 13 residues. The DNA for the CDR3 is TGCAGTGCTAGACGCTCGACTGGGGATGAGCAGTTCTTC. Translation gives CSARRSTGDEQFF.

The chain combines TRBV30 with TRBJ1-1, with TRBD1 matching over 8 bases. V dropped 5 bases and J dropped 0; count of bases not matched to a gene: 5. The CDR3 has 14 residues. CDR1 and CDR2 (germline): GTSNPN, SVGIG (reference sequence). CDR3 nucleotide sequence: TGTGCCTGGTCCAGGGGGCTAGTGAACACTGAAGCTTTCTTT. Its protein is CAWSRGLVNTEAFF.

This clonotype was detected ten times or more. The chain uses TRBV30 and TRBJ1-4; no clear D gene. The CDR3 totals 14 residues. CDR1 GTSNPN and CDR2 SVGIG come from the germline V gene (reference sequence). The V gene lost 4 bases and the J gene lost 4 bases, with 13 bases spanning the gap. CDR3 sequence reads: CAWTDYPHNEKLFF. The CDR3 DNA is TGTGCCTGGACAGATTATCCTCATAATGAAAAACTGTTTTTT.

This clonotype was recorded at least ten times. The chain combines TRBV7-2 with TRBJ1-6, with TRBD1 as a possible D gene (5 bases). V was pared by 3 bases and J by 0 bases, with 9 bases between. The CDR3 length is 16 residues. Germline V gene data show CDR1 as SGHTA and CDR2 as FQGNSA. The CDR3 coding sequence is TGTGCCAGCAGCTTGGCGGGGGGCTCCTATAATTCACCCCTCCACTTT. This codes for CASSLAGGSYNSPLHF.

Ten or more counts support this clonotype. CDR3 DNA: TGTGCCAGCTCACAGGGGGCGAATCAGCCCCAGCATTTT. It is translated as CASSQGANQPQHF. The chain recombines TRBV18 with TRBJ1-5; 7 nucleotides align to TRBD1. The J segment lost 4 bases and the V segment lost 4 bases, leaving 1 base of the junction unmatched. CDR1 and CDR2 from the germline V gene are KGHSH and LQKENI. The CDR3 has 13 residues. Using reference TRBV18 and TRBJ1-5 for the parts outside the CDR3, the full variable domain is NAGVMQNPRHLVRRRGQEARLRCSPMKGHSHVYWYRQLPEEGLKFMVYLQKENIIDESGMPKERFSAEFPKEGPSILRIQQVVRGDSAAYFCASSQGANQPQHFGDGTRLSIL.

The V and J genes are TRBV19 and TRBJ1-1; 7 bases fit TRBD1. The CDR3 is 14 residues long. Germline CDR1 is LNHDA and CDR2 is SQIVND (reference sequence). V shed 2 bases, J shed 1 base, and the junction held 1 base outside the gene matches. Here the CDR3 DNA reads TGTGCCAGTAGTATACAGGGGGGGAACACTGAAGCTTTCTTT. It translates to CASSIQGGNTEAFF. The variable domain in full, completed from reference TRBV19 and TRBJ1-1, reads DGGITQSPKYLFRKEGQNVTLSCEQNLNHDAMYWYRQDPGQGLRLIYYSQIVNDFQKGDIAEGYSVSREKKESFPLTVTSAQKNPTAFYLCASSIQGGNTEAFFGQGTRLTVV.